This TCR beta chain was obtained from a study of cytomegalovirus exposure and HLA in healthy donors. Study-wide results and caveats: A later analysis reportedly found fewer N-insertions in an Asian-associated ancestry cluster than the roughly 670-donor mean.

This clone was counted a few times. Its antigen is undetermined. PCR primers comprised 60 Vbeta and 13 Jbeta primers. Data came from immunoSEQ multiplex PCR; TCRdb stores just in-frame clones and leaves some out. This sample has roughly 120,000 clones, with just over 75% found just once. CDR1 SGHNT and CDR2 YYREEE come from the germline V gene (reference sequence). The CDR3 consists of 18 residues. The V end was cut by 1 base, the J end by 0 bases, with 17 bases between. The chain recombines TRBV5-4 with TRBJ2-1; possible D gene TRBD2, 5 bases. The receptor was derived from a man younger than 45 in good health and CMV-seropositive. Sequenced material: PBMCs. CDR3 nucleotide sequence: TGTGCCAGCAGCTTGCGGGGTGCCAGGCCGCACTCCTACAATGAGCAGTTCTTC. It encodes CASSLRGARPHSYNEQFF.